The clone carrying this T cell receptor beta chain was counted many times. Its antigen is as yet unknown. These data come from a study of neurological immune-mediated disorders. The authors made cDNA by 5'RACE with 10-nucleotide random UMIs. Every sequencing run generated over 190 million TCR-beta sequences from 15-18 subjects. TCRdb called the 5' RACE reads again in MiXCR, with one record for every CDR3 protein. The sample has tens of thousands of distinct CDR3 sequences; 10% are singletons. Study results and caveats: The most TCR clonal expansion was seen in HTLV-1-associated myelopathy, whereas the least was seen in multiple sclerosis, below the level in healthy controls. Private repertoires in all groups were suggested by the finding that expanded clones across subjects shared no CDR3 amino acid sequences.

Material: PBMCs. This sequence was found in a man aged 70-80 years with HTLV-1-associated myelopathy (HAM/TSP).

Here the CDR3 DNA reads TGTGCCAGCAGCATCGCCGGGAGAACCGGGGAGCTGTTTTTT. The encoded protein is CASSIAGRTGELFF. The chain couples TRBV7-7 to TRBJ2-2, with D perhaps TRBD2 (6 bases). In germline, CDR1 is SSHAT, CDR2 FNYEAQ (reference sequence). Trimming took off 5 bases at V and 5 bases at J, with 12 bases between the two ends. The CDR3 sequence is 14 residues long.